These T cell receptor beta chains were read from a single sample in a study of STAT3 mutations in large granular lymphocyte leukemia. Assay: immunoSEQ multiplex PCR; the TCRdb copy retains only in-frame clones and omits some. The sample lists approximately 31,000 clones, more than 75% seen once, with roughly an eighth in the top ten. Specimen: peripheral blood mononuclear cells. Receptor source: a man aged 60 to 69 with T-cell large granular lymphocyte leukemia. Some clones in this sample may be carry-over from other donors' samples. Each CDR3 is given with its conserved first and last residue. A D gene is named only where the DNA matches it firmly. The listing skips clone size in some rows; elsewhere it reads once, few, many or a size class.

TRBD2	17	TRBV5-4	TRBJ2-3	NA	TGTGCCAGCAGCTCCCAAAGCGGGAGGGCCGGCACAGATACGCAGTATTTT	CASSSQSGRAGTDTQYF
TRBD1	16	TRBV5-1	TRBJ2-5	NA	TGCGCCAGCAGCTTGGCCGGGACAGGTCTTGGGGAGACCCAGTACTTC	CASSLAGTGLGETQYF
TRBD2	15	TRBV10-3	TRBJ2-3	NA	TGTGCCATCAGTGAACTAGCGGCTAGCACAGATACGCAGTATTTT	CAISELAASTDTQYF
NA	16	TRBV7-9	TRBJ2-3	NA	TGTGCCAGCAGCTTAGCGACGGGTAGGGGCACAGATACGCAGTATTTT	CASSLATGRGTDTQYF
NA	16	TRBV5-1	TRBJ1-3	NA	TGCGCCAGCAGCTTGGCCCCGACTGGATCTGGAAACACCATATATTTT	CASSLAPTGSGNTIYF
TRBD1	15	TRBV15	TRBJ2-7	NA	TGTGCCACCAGCAGTTGGGACAGGGGGGACTACGAGCAGTACTTC	CATSSWDRGDYEQYF
NA	15	TRBV9	TRBJ2-2	NA	TGTGCCAGCAGCGTTACACAGGCGGGGACCGGGGAGCTGTTTTTT	CASSVTQAGTGELFF
NA	15	TRBV14	TRBJ1-2	NA	TGTGCCAGCAGCCCCCGATGGGGGTTGAACTATGGCTACACCTTC	CASSPRWGLNYGYTF
TRBD2	15	TRBV28	TRBJ2-7	NA	TGTGCCAGCAGTCCGCGGGGAGCGGGACGTTACGAGCAGTACTTC	CASSPRGAGRYEQYF
NA	13	TRBV30	TRBJ2-7	NA	TGTGCCTGGAGTGGGGCAGACTCCTACGAGCAGTACTTC	CAWSGADSYEQYF
TRBD2	14	TRBV29-1	TRBJ2-7	NA	TGCAGCGTTCAGAGACTAGCGGGAGCCTACGAGCAGTACTTC	CSVQRLAGAYEQYF
NA	15	TRBV28	TRBJ2-7	NA	TGTGCCAGCAGTTTATCCGGAGGCCCGGTTTTAGAGCAGTACTTC	CASSLSGGPVLEQYF
NA	13	TRBV2	TRBJ1-5	NA	TGTGCCAGCAGTGATAATAGCAATCAGCCCCAGCATTTT	CASSDNSNQPQHF
NA	16	TRBV7-9	TRBJ2-3	few	TGTGCCAGCAGCCCTCCCGGGACGGCCGAGGGGGATACGCAGTATTTT	CASSPPGTAEGDTQYF
TRBD1	14	TRBV5-1	TRBJ2-7	NA	TGCGCCAGCAGCCGGGGACAGGATTCCTACGAGCAGTACTTC	CASSRGQDSYEQYF
NA	17	TRBV7-9	TRBJ1-3	NA	TGTGCCAGCAGCTCTAGGTCGATCTGGAGCTCTGGAAACACCATATATTTT	CASSSRSIWSSGNTIYF
NA	17	TRBV30	TRBJ2-2	NA	TGTGCCTGGAGTGTAAGCCGGGACTTCCGGAACACCGGGGAGCTGTTTTTT	CAWSVSRDFRNTGELFF
TRBD1	14	TRBV14	TRBJ1-4	NA	TGTGCCAGCAGCCCTGGGGGGACAGGGGGAAAACTGTTTTTT	CASSPGGTGGKLFF
TRBD2	14	TRBV7-9	TRBJ2-1	NA	TGTGCCAGCAGCGAGCCGGGACTAGCGGATGAGCAGTTCTTC	CASSEPGLADEQFF
TRBD2	16	TRBV7-8	TRBJ2-5	NA	TGTGCCAGCAGCTTAGCGCTCGGTCGGGGGGTGGAGACCCAGTACTTC	CASSLALGRGVETQYF
NA	13	TRBV7-9	TRBJ1-1	NA	TGTGCCAGCAGCTTAATCAGGGACACTGAAGCTTTCTTT	CASSLIRDTEAFF
NA	14	TRBV5-1	TRBJ1-6	NA	TGCGCCAGCAGTGCGAGAGGGGATAATTCACCCCTCCACTTT	CASSARGDNSPLHF
NA	13	TRBV7-9	TRBJ2-4	NA	TGTGCCAGCAGCTTAGTCGGGAGTGACATTCAGTACTTC	CASSLVGSDIQYF
TRBD1	15	TRBV9	TRBJ1-4	NA	TGTGCCAGCAGCTCTCGGACAGGAGGCGATGAAAAACTGTTTTTT	CASSSRTGGDEKLFF
NA	13	TRBV5-6	TRBJ2-7	NA	TGTGCCAGCAGCTTGAACAGGGTCTACGAGCAGTACTTC	CASSLNRVYEQYF
NA	15	TRBV9	TRBJ1-3	NA	TGTGCCAGCAGCGTCTCAGGGAGCTCTGGAAACACCATATATTTT	CASSVSGSSGNTIYF
NA	13	TRBV4-2	TRBJ2-3	NA	TGTGCCAGCAGCCGCGGGGCGCCAGATACGCAGTATTTT	CASSRGAPDTQYF
NA	15	TRBV5-1	TRBJ1-6	NA	TGCGCCAGCAGCGGGGGGGGCTCCTATAATTCACCCCTCCACTTT	CASSGGGSYNSPLHF
NA	16	TRBV5-1	TRBJ1-2	NA	TGCGCCAGCAGCACCCGGGACGGATTAGCTAACTATGGCTACACCTTC	CASSTRDGLANYGYTF
NA	13	TRBV27	TRBJ2-5	NA	TGTGCCAGCAGCCACACGGGCCAAGAGACCCAGTACTTC	CASSHTGQETQYF
NA	13	TRBV28	TRBJ1-5	NA	TGTGCCAGCAGGATGGAGTCAAATCAGCCCCAGCATTTT	CASRMESNQPQHF
TRBD2	16	TRBV7-6	TRBJ2-5	NA	TGTGCCAGCAGCCCGGGACTAGCGGGAGGCTGGGAGACCCAGTACTTC	CASSPGLAGGWETQYF
TRBD1	14	TRBV6-5	TRBJ1-4	NA	TGTGCCAGCAGCCGTAAGGACAGGGATGAAAAACTGTTTTTT	CASSRKDRDEKLFF
NA	12	TRBV6-5	TRBJ2-2	NA	TGTGCCAGCAGTTATCTCGGCGGGGAGCTGTTTTTT	CASSYLGGELFF
NA	13	TRBV18	TRBJ2-3	NA	TGTGCCAGCTCACCTACCAGCACAGATACGCAGTATTTT	CASSPTSTDTQYF
NA	13	TRBV28	TRBJ1-2	NA	TGTGCCAGCAGTCAACAAAGGTCCTATGGCTACACCTTC	CASSQQRSYGYTF
NA	12	TRBV29-1	TRBJ1-2	NA	TGCAGCGTGGGGTCCTTTAACTATGGCTACACCTTC	CSVGSFNYGYTF
NA	13	TRBV18	TRBJ2-7	NA	TGTGCCAGCTCACCGGGACCTACCTACGAGCAGTACTTC	CASSPGPTYEQYF
NA	12	TRBV29-1	TRBJ2-3	NA	TGCAGCGTTCTCCCTGGCACAGATACGCAGTATTTT	CSVLPGTDTQYF
NA	11	TRBV29-1	TRBJ1-2	NA	TGCAGCGTTGGAGACAGCGGAGGCTACACCTTC	CSVGDSGGYTF
NA	16	TRBV28	TRBJ1-4	NA	TGTGCCAGCAGTTTACTCGGACAGACCATTAATGAAAAACTGTTTTTT	CASSLLGQTINEKLFF
NA	14	TRBV6-5	TRBJ2-3	NA	TGTGCCAGCAGTCGACAGACTAGCACAGATACGCAGTATTTT	CASSRQTSTDTQYF
NA	14	TRBV5-1	TRBJ2-5	NA	TGCGCCAGCAGCTTGGTGGGCAGAGAAGAGACCCAGTACTTC	CASSLVGREETQYF
TRBD1	17	TRBV18	TRBJ1-3	once	TGTGCCAGCTCACCAGGACAGGGGGCAAGTGAGGGAAACACCATATATTTT	CASSPGQGASEGNTIYF
TRBD2	15	TRBV27	TRBJ2-7	NA	TGTGCCAGCAGTTCCCGCGAGCGGGAGGGCCGCGAGCAGTACTTC	CASSSREREGREQYF
TRBD2	16	TRBV5-1	TRBJ2-3	NA	TGCGCCAGCCTTCGGGGTCGGGAGGGCCGGACAGATACGCAGTATTTT	CASLRGREGRTDTQYF
NA	13	TRBV5-1	TRBJ2-5	NA	TGCGCCAGCAGCCCGAGTGTATCGGAGACCCAGTACTTC	CASSPSVSETQYF
NA	15	TRBV7-2	TRBJ2-7	NA	TGTGCCAGCAGCTACCGGACTGGGTCCCACTACGAGCAGTACTTC	CASSYRTGSHYEQYF
TRBD2	16	TRBV2	TRBJ2-7	NA	TGTGCCAGCAGTGAACCGCTAGCGGGAGGTAGGAACGAGCAGTACTTC	CASSEPLAGGRNEQYF
TRBD2	14	TRBV18	TRBJ2-7	NA	TGTGCCAGCTCACTAAGCGGGAGCATCCACGAGCAGTACTTC	CASSLSGSIHEQYF